Reported below is one T cell receptor beta chain. Ahead of thyroid surgery, no patient had received treatment of any kind. The data derive from a study of metastatic and nonmetastatic thyroid tumors. The overall study: Peripheral blood and tumor or nodule samples from malignant and benign thyroid patients were compared.

Per the study methods: Differences in CDR3 between clinicopathological groups were drawn on to build a classifier intended to discriminate distant-metastatic papillary thyroid cancer patients. TCRdb reanalyzed the PCR reads with MiXCR. The V and J calls were determined by TCRdb, not by the authors. The table shows approximately 21,000 clones, with roughly 18% occurring only once. Deletions cut 6 bases from V and 11 bases from J, with 7 bases between. CDR3 length equals 9 residues. Germline lookup yields CDR1 MNHNS and CDR2 SASEGT. This rearrangement joins TRBV6-1 to TRBJ1-1; maybe TRBD1 (5 bases). The clonotype comes from a male donor with papillary thyroid cancer or a benign thyroid nodule (not recorded which). Some clones in this sample may be carry-over from other donors' samples. Material: blood. The CDR3 DNA follows: TGTGCCAGCAGGCGGGGGGCTTTCTTT. It yields the protein CASRRGAFF.